The TCR beta chain under discussion was sequenced for a study of graft-versus-host responses after intestinal transplantation. The CDR3 is 11 residues long. From germline, CDR1 is SEHNR and CDR2 FQNEAQ (reference sequence). Concerning this clone itself: What it binds is not known.

Clones were sequenced by immunoSEQ multiplex PCR, and TCRdb holds only the in-frame ones, with some missing. The data show some 90,000 clones, just over 90% seen once. Whole-study findings and limits: Recipient marrow harbored GvH clones, some of which surfaced first in ileum or blood.

V and J are TRBV7-9 and TRBJ2-5; D is unresolved. The DNA end is more similar to TRBJ2-7, so the J call may be wrong. This TCR was recovered from a human donor who received an intestinal transplant. The input for sequencing was unstimulated CD8+ T cells sorted from spleen or lymph node cells, taken before intestinal transplant. For the CDR3, the DNA is TGTGCCAGCAGCTTATCCTACGAGCAGTACTTC. It specifies CASSLSYEQYF.